The rows below give T cell receptor beta chains drawn from one sample of a study of CD8 T cells in ankylosing spondylitis. MiXCR, applied by TCRdb to the 5' RACE reads, yields one record per CDR3 protein. The sample has roughly 230,000 distinct CDR3 sequences, under 12% seen once. The sequenced sample consisted of blood, either unsorted or a sorted T cell fraction (not recorded which). Receptors were obtained from a male donor with ankylosing spondylitis or in good health (not recorded which). Each CDR3 is given with its conserved first and last residue. A D gene is named only where the DNA matches it firmly. The size of a clone is reported for some rows only, either as once, few or many, or as a class for expanded clones.

d_call	clone_size	j_call	cdr3_length	v_call	cdr3_nt	cdr3_aa
NA	few	TRBJ1-5	14	TRBV29-1	TGCAGCGTTGATATGGGGCAGGGGAATCAGCCCCAGCATTTT	CSVDMGQGNQPQHF
NA	many	TRBJ2-3	15	TRBV7-2	TGTGCCAGCAGCTTAAGTCTAGCTGAGACAGATACGCAGTATTTT	CASSLSLAETDTQYF
NA	few	TRBJ2-5	16	TRBV7-9	TGTGCCAGCAGCCCCCCCGACTCCGGGTCCCGAGAGACCCAGTACTTC	CASSPPDSGSRETQYF
NA	NA	TRBJ2-3	10	TRBV20-1	TGCAGTGTTATCTTAGAGCGGGCCATCTTT	CSVILERAIF
NA	NA	TRBJ2-7	12	TRBV5-6	TGTGCCAGCAGTTTAATGTTGAGCGAGCAGTACTTC	CASSLMLSEQYF
NA	many	TRBJ2-7	14	TRBV12-3/TRBV12-4	TGTGCCAGCAGTTTTGGAGGAGCCAGCTACGAGCAGTACTTC	CASSFGGASYEQYF
NA	many	TRBJ1-2	13	TRBV7-2	TGTGCCAGCAGCCCACGCTCCGATGGTGGCTACACCTTC	CASSPRSDGGYTF
TRBD1	many	TRBJ1-2	15	TRBV7-2	TGTGCCAGCAGCTTAACTGGACAGGGGGCCTCGGGCTACACCTTC	CASSLTGQGASGYTF
NA	many	TRBJ2-3	16	TRBV15	TGTGCCACCAGCAGAGATCGGCAGGGCTTCACAGATACGCAGTATTTT	CATSRDRQGFTDTQYF
TRBD2	many	TRBJ2-4	17	TRBV7-9	TGTGCCAGCAGCGCGGGACTAGCGGGTGCAGCCAAAAACATTCAGTACTTC	CASSAGLAGAAKNIQYF
NA	many	TRBJ1-1	13	TRBV5-1	TGCGCCAGCAGTAAGACCGGGAACACTGAAGCTTTCTTT	CASSKTGNTEAFF
NA	many	TRBJ2-1	13	TRBV12-5	TGTGCTAGTGGTTTCGGGACCGACAATGAGCAGTTCTTC	CASGFGTDNEQFF
NA	many	TRBJ2-1	14	TRBV6-1	TGTGCCAGCAGTGGCCCTTTATCTTCATCTGAGCAGTTCTTC	CASSGPLSSSEQFF
TRBD1	NA	TRBJ2-4	17	TRBV23-1	TGCGCCAGCAGTCATTCCCAAATCGGGACAGCCATAAACATTCAGTACTTC	CASSHSQIGTAINIQYF
NA	many	TRBJ1-1	14	TRBV3-1	TGTGCCAGCAGCCAAGAACTGATGAACACTGAAGCTTTCTTT	CASSQELMNTEAFF
NA	many	TRBJ2-1	12	TRBV7-2	TGTGCCAGCAGCTCAAATTCAATTGAGCAGTTCTTC	CASSSNSIEQFF
NA	NA	TRBJ1-2	16	TRBV27	TGTGCCAGCAGTTTAGGGCCGACAGGAGCTAACTATGGCTACACCTTC	CASSLGPTGANYGYTF
NA	NA	TRBJ2-1	19	TRBV21-1	TGTGCCAGCACCCTTGAATCCGGGACTAGCGGGATTCGGTGGAATGAGCAGTTCTTC	CASTLESGTSGIRWNEQFF
NA	many	TRBJ2-3	13	TRBV10-3	TGTGCCATCAGTACAAGTAACACAGATACGCAGTATTTT	CAISTSNTDTQYF
NA	few	TRBJ2-5	15	TRBV11-2	TGTGCCAGCAGCTTAGTAGGGGACACCCAAGAGACCCAGTACTTC	CASSLVGDTQETQYF
NA	many	TRBJ2-5	16	TRBV4-1	TGCGCCAGCAGCCAAGAAGGAGGGGGTTACCAAGAGACCCAGTACTTC	CASSQEGGGYQETQYF
NA	many	TRBJ2-2	17	TRBV7-2	TGTGCCAGCAGCTTAGCCGGATCGGACCTCGTCACCGGGGAGCTGTTTTTT	CASSLAGSDLVTGELFF
NA	many	TRBJ2-3	13	TRBV12-3/TRBV12-4	TGTGCCAGCAGTGCGGACAGCACAGATACGCAGTATTTT	CASSADSTDTQYF
NA	many	TRBJ2-1	13	TRBV20-1	TGCAGTGCCCGTGGACAGCCCTACAATGAGCAGTTCTTC	CSARGQPYNEQFF
NA	many	TRBJ2-3	15	TRBV5-1	TGCGCCAGCAGCCCCGCAGACCGAAGGGTAGTTACGCAGTATTTT	CASSPADRRVVTQYF
NA	many	TRBJ2-1	11	TRBV6-5	TGTGCCGCTGCACAGGGAAATGAGCAGTTCTTC	CAAAQGNEQFF
NA	many	TRBJ1-6	14	TRBV5-1	TGCGCCTCGGGCAGGGAAGGATCCAATTCACCCCTCCACTTT	CASGREGSNSPLHF
TRBD1	many	TRBJ1-5	17	TRBV3-1	TGTGCCAGCAGCCCCACTTTCCCTACAGGGGTCAATCAGCCCCAGCATTTT	CASSPTFPTGVNQPQHF
NA	many	TRBJ2-1	15	TRBV5-1	TGCGCCAGCAGCCTGCGGGACACCTTGGCGGATGAGCAGTTCTTC	CASSLRDTLADEQFF
TRBD1	many	TRBJ2-1	15	TRBV29-1	TGCAGCGTTGTGTACGGGACAGGGGTGGGCAATGAGCAGTTCTTC	CSVVYGTGVGNEQFF
NA	NA	TRBJ2-4	15	TRBV30	TGTGCCTGGAGTGTAAAGGGACCCCTAGAAAACATTCAGTACTTC	CAWSVKGPLENIQYF
NA	many	TRBJ1-5	13	TRBV20-1	TGCAGTGCTAGAGACCCTGGCAATCAGCCCCAGCATTTT	CSARDPGNQPQHF
TRBD2	many	TRBJ2-3	16	TRBV7-2	TGTGCCAGCAGACCTCGGACTAGCGGGACCACAGATACGCAGTATTTT	CASRPRTSGTTDTQYF
TRBD2	many	TRBJ2-2	17	TRBV4-1	TGCGCCAGCAGCCAGGGACTAGCGGGAGGTCAGACCGGGGAGCTGTTTTTT	CASSQGLAGGQTGELFF
TRBD1	many	TRBJ1-5	14	TRBV20-1	TGCAGTGCTAGAGGGACAGGGGGCGGTCAGCCCCAGCATTTT	CSARGTGGGQPQHF
NA	many	TRBJ1-3	15	TRBV2	TGTGCCAGCAGTCCGGGACCAGGTCGATCAAACACCATATATTTT	CASSPGPGRSNTIYF
NA	NA	TRBJ2-3	13	TRBV12-3/TRBV12-4	TGTACCAGCAGTACCCTTGCCCTAAATACGCAGTATTTT	CTSSTLALNTQYF
NA	few	TRBJ2-7	14	TRBV6-5	TGTGCCAGCAGTTCCTCAGGGGTCTTCAACGAGCAGTACTTC	CASSSSGVFNEQYF
TRBD1	many	TRBJ1-1	13	TRBV5-1	TGCGCCAGCAGCTTCACAGGGGACGGTGAAGCTTTCTTT	CASSFTGDGEAFF
NA	few	TRBJ2-3	15	TRBV7-2	TGTGCCAGCAGCTTAGTTGGGACTCATACAGATACGCAGTATTTT	CASSLVGTHTDTQYF
TRBD2	many	TRBJ2-1	16	TRBV24-1	TGTGCCACCAGGTCTACTAGCGGGGGCTCCTACAATGAGCAGTTCTTC	CATRSTSGGSYNEQFF
TRBD1	many	TRBJ2-7	15	TRBV4-1	TGCGCCAGCAGCCAGGCTCGAGGGGGCCCGGGGGAGCAGTACTTC	CASSQARGGPGEQYF
NA	many	TRBJ2-1	16	TRBV3-1	TGTGCCAGCAGCCAAGGTGGCAGACTAAGCTACAATGAGCAGTTCTTC	CASSQGGRLSYNEQFF
TRBD2	many	TRBJ2-4	15	TRBV20-1	TGCAGTGCTAGAGTCCTAGCGGGGGATTGGGACATTCAGTACTTC	CSARVLAGDWDIQYF
NA	many	TRBJ1-5	15	TRBV5-1	TGCGCCAGCAGCCCGGATGGACAAGTCAATCAGCCCCAGCATTTT	CASSPDGQVNQPQHF
NA	many	TRBJ1-2	14	TRBV5-1	TGCGCCAGCAGCTTGGCCCCGGGTATAGATGGCTACACCTTC	CASSLAPGIDGYTF
NA	many	TRBJ2-2	13	TRBV2	TGTGCCAGATCCACGGGGAACACCGGGGAGCTGTTTTTT	CARSTGNTGELFF
NA	NA	TRBJ2-7	14	TRBV13	TGTGCCAGCAGCCCCCGGACAAACTCCTACGAGCAGTACTTC	CASSPRTNSYEQYF
NA	few	TRBJ2-2	14	TRBV12-3/TRBV12-4	TGTGCCAGCAGTGCGGGCCTTAACACCGGGGAGCTGTTTTTT	CASSAGLNTGELFF
TRBD1	many	TRBJ2-2	15	TRBV12-3/TRBV12-4	TGTGCCAGCAGTACCGGGACAGGGAACACCGGGGAGCTGTTTTTT	CASSTGTGNTGELFF
NA	few	TRBJ1-6	13	TRBV2	TGTGCCAGCAGGGCGGACTATAATTCACCCCTCCACTTT	CASRADYNSPLHF
TRBD1	many	TRBJ2-7	14	TRBV20-1	TGCAGTGCTAGATTACAACAGGGGGCCTACGAGCAGTACTTC	CSARLQQGAYEQYF
NA	NA	TRBJ2-4	15	TRBV6-6	TGTGCCAGCAGCACGCCTGGACGGACTAAGGACATTCAGTACTTC	CASSTPGRTKDIQYF
TRBD2	many	TRBJ2-3	17	TRBV4-1	TGCGCCAGCAGCCAAGATCAAGCGGGGGGGCCGACAGATACGCAGTATTTT	CASSQDQAGGPTDTQYF
TRBD1	many	TRBJ1-2	14	TRBV5-1	TGCGCCAGCAGCTTCGAGGGGGCCCACTATGGCTACACCTTC	CASSFEGAHYGYTF
NA	many	TRBJ2-6	18	TRBV5-1	TGCGCCAGCAGCTTGGCTGATCGGGGAATCCCTGGGGCCAACGTCCTGACTTTC	CASSLADRGIPGANVLTF
NA	NA	TRBJ2-1	16	TRBV11-1	TGTGCCAGCAGCTTAAACAGCCTCCCAACCTACAATGAGCAGTTCTTC	CASSLNSLPTYNEQFF
NA	many	TRBJ1-6	13	TRBV20-1	TGCAGTGCCCTGGGGGACCCGGAATCACCCCTCCACTTT	CSALGDPESPLHF
NA	many	TRBJ2-7	14	TRBV6-2/TRBV6-3	TGTGCCAGTAGACTAGGACGGATTACCTACGAGCAGTACTTC	CASRLGRITYEQYF